These 11 T cell receptor beta chains were all obtained from the same sample, sequenced in a study of cytomegalovirus exposure and HLA in healthy donors. PCR amplification relied on 60 Vbeta primers (plus 13 Jbeta primers). This table comes from immunoSEQ multiplex PCR, and its TCRdb copy is limited to in-frame clones, with some not included. The sample has some 130,000 clones, 80% seen once; the top ten hold over 2.5%. Sequenced sample: PBMCs. These receptors originate from a male donor in good health and CMV-seronegative.

This chain uses TRBV7-2 with TRBJ2-7; TRBD1 is a possible D gene (5 bases). Germline V CDR1 and CDR2: SGHTA, FQGNSA. V lost 2 bases and J lost 5, with 16 bases in between. This CDR3 has 15 amino acids. CDR3 nucleotide sequence: TGTGCCAGCAGCTTATCAGGCAACAGGATCGACGAGCAGTACTTC. Protein product: CASSLSGNRIDEQYF.

This clone turned up a few times. The J gene is TRBJ1-2, the V gene TRBV9; D perhaps matches TRBD1 (6 bases). V gave up 2 bases and J gave up 4 bases, with 9 bases separating them. The CDR3 is made up of 13 amino acids. The germline V gene encodes CDR1 SGDLS and CDR2 YYNGEE. The CDR3 loop reads CASSVGTPYGYTF. DNA of the CDR3: TGTGCCAGCAGCGTTGGGACACCCTATGGCTACACCTTC.

The chain recombines TRBV7-2 with TRBJ2-3, with TRBD2 identical over 11 bases. Germline CDR1 reads SGHTA; CDR2 reads FQGNSA. Trimming took 5 bases from V and 6 from J; bases not matched to a gene: 7. There are 15 residues in the CDR3. Here the CDR3 DNA reads TGTGCCAGCAGCCAGACTAGCGGGGCAGGGGATACGCAGTATTTT. Its protein product is CASSQTSGAGDTQYF.

The rearrangement uses TRBV27 and TRBJ1-4; 7 bases line up with TRBD1. Germline V gene sequence: CDR1 MNHEY, CDR2 SMNVEV (reference sequence). CDR3 size: 15 residues. The ends lost 1 base at V and 8 bases at J; junction bases unmatched: 7. The CDR3 coding sequence is TGTGCCAGCAGTTTATTTTCTACAGGGGAAGAAAAACTGTTTTTT. Translation: CASSLFSTGEEKLFF. The full variable domain, its missing parts supplied by reference TRBV27 and TRBJ1-4, is EAQVTQNPRYLITVTGKKLTVTCSQNMNHEYMSWYRQDPGLGLRQIYYSMNVEVTDKGDVPEGYKVSRKEKRNFPLILESPSPNQTSLYFCASSLFSTGEEKLFFGSGTQLSVL.

Concerning this clone itself: The junction shows a germline mismatch at one end, possibly a read error. The chain combines TRBV29-1 with TRBJ2-3; 7 nucleotides match TRBD1. CDR3 length equals 14 residues. Germline CDR1 reads SQVTM; CDR2 reads ANQGSEA. The CDR3, as DNA: TGCAGCGCTGAACAGGGGCTACGCACAGATACGCAGTATTTT. Its protein is CSAEQGLRTDTQYF.

The rearrangement links TRBV10-2 to TRBJ2-4; 7 bases match TRBD1. CDR3 length: 13 amino acids. Germline assignment: CDR1 WSHSY and CDR2 SAAADI. V shed 4 bases, J shed 9 bases, and the junction held 6 bases outside the gene matches. The CDR3 sequence: CASSARDRGIQYF. CDR3 bases: TGCGCCAGCAGTGCTCGGGACAGAGGCATTCAGTACTTC.

This chain links TRBV10-3 with TRBJ2-7; tentative D call: TRBD1 (5 bases). CDR3 length: 12 residues. Germline assignment: CDR1 ENHRY and CDR2 SYGVKD. Trimming removed 5 bases from V and 5 bases from J, with 10 bases in between. In DNA, the CDR3 is TGTGCCATCAGTCACGACAGCCACGAGCAGTACTTC. Its protein is CAISHDSHEQYF.

The CDR3 DNA is TGTGCCAGCAGGGGAGGTGGGGCAACTAATGAAAAACTGTTTTTT. Translating it yields CASRGGGATNEKLFF. The gene calls are TRBV6-5 and TRBJ1-4; no reliable D call. With 6 bases removed from V and 0 bases from J, the gap between germline ends came to 11 bases. Germline V gene lookup returns CDR1 MNHEY and CDR2 SVGAGI. This CDR3 is 15 amino acids long.

J is TRBJ1-5 and V is TRBV5-6, with D tentatively TRBD1 (6 bases). The CDR3 spans 16 residues. Trimming removed 0 bases from V and 4 bases from J, with 14 bases in between. The germline V gene has CDR1 SGHDT and CDR2 YYEEEE. CDR3 coding DNA: TGTGCCAGCAGCTTGGGCGGGGGCAAGGATAATCAGCCCCAGCATTTT. Its translation: CASSLGGGKDNQPQHF.

This clone was seen a handful of times. The rearrangement links TRBV27 to TRBJ1-4, with D possibly being TRBD1 (6 bases). This CDR3 region has 16 residues. Germline V lookup: CDR1 MNHEY, CDR2 SMNVEV (reference sequence). The ends were cut back, 7 bases at V and 2 bases at J, with 17 bases in the middle. The CDR3 DNA sequence: TGTGCCAGCAAAAGGAGAACAGGGTCCACTAATGAAAAACTGTTTTTT. Residues: CASKRRTGSTNEKLFF. The whole variable domain, remainder taken from reference TRBV27 and TRBJ1-4, is EAQVTQNPRYLITVTGKKLTVTCSQNMNHEYMSWYRQDPGLGLRQIYYSMNVEVTDKGDVPEGYKVSRKEKRNFPLILESPSPNQTSLYFCASKRRTGSTNEKLFFGSGTQLSVL.

The V call is TRBV10-2, the J call TRBJ2-7; TRBD2 matches at 8 bases. This CDR3 has 13 residues. Germline V gives CDR1 WSHSY, CDR2 SAAADI. The V and J ends lost 9 bases and 6 bases, in that order; junction bases with no gene match: 10. The CDR3: CASLRSGSGEQYF. In nucleotides, the CDR3 is TGCGCCAGTCTGAGAAGCGGGAGCGGCGAGCAGTACTTC.